The entry that follows covers one TCR beta chain sequence. Its antigen is not known. These data are taken from a study of cytomegalovirus exposure and HLA in healthy donors. Whole-study results and caveats: In vitro testing confirmed three CMV-associated chains as specific for CMV antigens. Researchers counted around 180 TCR beta chains as cytomegalovirus-associated.

From the roughly 110-subject validation cohort, which was separate from the approximately 700-subject first cohort, the donors were drawn. Profiled with immunoSEQ multiplex PCR; TCRdb holds only in-frame clones, not every one. The table includes under 150,000 clones, about 88% detected once. The CDR3 consists of 15 residues. Germline V gene sequence: CDR1 MNHNY, CDR2 SVGAGI (reference sequence). V lost 6 bases and J lost 1, with 14 bases in between. The sequenced sample was PBMCs. V usage is TRBV6-6 and J usage is TRBJ2-3; perhaps TRBD1 as D (6 bases). This receptor was identified in a man aged 18 to 35 in good health and CMV-seropositive. Here the CDR3 reads CASSQNRAGTDTQYF. CDR3 nucleotides: TGTGCCAGCAGCCAAAACAGGGCTGGCACAGATACGCAGTATTTT.